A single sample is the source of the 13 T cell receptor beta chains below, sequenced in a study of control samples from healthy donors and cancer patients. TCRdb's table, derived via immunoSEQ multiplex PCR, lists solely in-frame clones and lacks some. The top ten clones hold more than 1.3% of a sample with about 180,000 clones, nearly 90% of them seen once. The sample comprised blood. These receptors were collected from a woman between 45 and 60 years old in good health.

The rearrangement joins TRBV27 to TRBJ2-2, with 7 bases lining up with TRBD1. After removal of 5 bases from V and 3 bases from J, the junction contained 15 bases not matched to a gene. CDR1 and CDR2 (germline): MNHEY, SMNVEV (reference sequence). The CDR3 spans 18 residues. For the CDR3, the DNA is TGTGCCAGCAGTCTAGACAGGGAGTTTCGGTCCGACACCGGGGAGCTGTTTTTT. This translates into CASSLDREFRSDTGELFF.

CDR3 residues: CASRQGGETQYF. Written as DNA, the CDR3 is TGTGCCAGCAGACAAGGGGGAGAGACCCAGTACTTC. This chain connects TRBV27 to TRBJ2-5; the D gene is possibly TRBD1 (6 bases). Per germline, CDR1 MNHEY and CDR2 SMNVEV (reference sequence). V was cut by 6 bases and J by 4 bases, with 9 bases left in between. The CDR3 runs 12 residues.

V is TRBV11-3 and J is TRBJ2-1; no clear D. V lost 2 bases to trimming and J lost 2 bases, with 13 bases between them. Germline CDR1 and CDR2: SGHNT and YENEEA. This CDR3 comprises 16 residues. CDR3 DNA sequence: TGTGCCAGCAGCTTAAATCCCAGCGTAACCTACAATGAGCAGTTCTTC. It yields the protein CASSLNPSVTYNEQFF.

For the CDR3, the DNA is TGTGCCAGCGCTGTGGGGACGGGGGCCAACGTCCTGACTTTC. Translation: CASAVGTGANVLTF. V is TRBV6-5 and J is TRBJ2-6; D is possibly TRBD1 or TRBD2 (5 bases each). CDR1 is MNHEY and CDR2 is SVGAGI in the germline V gene. The CDR3 consists of 14 residues. The germline V and J ends were trimmed by 8 bases and 4 bases, with 12 bases remaining between them.

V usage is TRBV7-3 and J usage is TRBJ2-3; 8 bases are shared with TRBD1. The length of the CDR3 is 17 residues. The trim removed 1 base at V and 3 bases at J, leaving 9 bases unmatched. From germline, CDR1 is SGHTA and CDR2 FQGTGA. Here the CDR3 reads CASSLSPRQGRTDTQYF. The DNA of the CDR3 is TGTGCCAGCAGCTTAAGTCCTCGACAGGGGAGGACAGATACGCAGTATTTT.

The CDR3 nucleotides read TGTGCCATCGAGGGACGTGGCTACACCTTC. Translated: CAIEGRGYTF. V gene TRBV28 combines with J gene TRBJ1-2; maybe TRBD1 (5 bases). From germline, CDR1 is MDHEN and CDR2 SYDVKM. This CDR3 has 10 amino acids. V shed 10 bases and J shed 7 bases, with 10 bases lying between them.

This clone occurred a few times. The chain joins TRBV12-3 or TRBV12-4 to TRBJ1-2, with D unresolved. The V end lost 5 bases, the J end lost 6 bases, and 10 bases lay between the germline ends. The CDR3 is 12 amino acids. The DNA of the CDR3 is TGTGCCAGCAGTCCTCACATGGATGGCTACACCTTC. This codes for CASSPHMDGYTF.

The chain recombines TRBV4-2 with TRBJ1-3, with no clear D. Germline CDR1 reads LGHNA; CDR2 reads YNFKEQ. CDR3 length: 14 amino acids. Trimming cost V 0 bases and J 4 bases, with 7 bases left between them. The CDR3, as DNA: TGTGCCAGCAGCCAAGAGGGGAAAGGAAACACCATATATTTT. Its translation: CASSQEGKGNTIYF.

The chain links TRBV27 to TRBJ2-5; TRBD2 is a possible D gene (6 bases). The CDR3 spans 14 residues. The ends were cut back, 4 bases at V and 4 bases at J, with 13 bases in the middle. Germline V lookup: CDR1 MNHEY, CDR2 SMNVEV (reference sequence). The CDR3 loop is CASSSAGWAETQYF. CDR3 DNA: TGTGCCAGCAGTTCTGCGGGGTGGGCAGAGACCCAGTACTTC.

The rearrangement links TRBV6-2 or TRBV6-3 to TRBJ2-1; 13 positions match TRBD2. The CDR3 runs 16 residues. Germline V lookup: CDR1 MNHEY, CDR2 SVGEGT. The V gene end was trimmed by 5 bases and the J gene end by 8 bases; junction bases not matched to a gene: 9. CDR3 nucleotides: TGTGCCAGCAGTCACGGACTAGCGGGAGATCGGGATGAGCAGTTCTTC. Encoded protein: CASSHGLAGDRDEQFF.

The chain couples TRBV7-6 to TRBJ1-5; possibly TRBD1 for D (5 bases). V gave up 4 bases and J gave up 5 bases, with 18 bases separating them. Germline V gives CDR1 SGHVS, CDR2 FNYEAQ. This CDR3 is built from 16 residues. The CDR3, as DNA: TGTGCCAGCAGCTACCGGTGGGGCAGTCGGCATCAGCCCCAGCATTTT. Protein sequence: CASSYRWGSRHQPQHF. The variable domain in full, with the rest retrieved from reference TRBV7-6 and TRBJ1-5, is GAGVSQSPRYKVTKRGQDVALRCDPISGHVSLYWYRQALGQGPEFLTYFNYEAQQDKSGLPNDRFSAERPEGSISTLTIQRTEQRDSAMYRCASSYRWGSRHQPQHFGDGTRLSIL.

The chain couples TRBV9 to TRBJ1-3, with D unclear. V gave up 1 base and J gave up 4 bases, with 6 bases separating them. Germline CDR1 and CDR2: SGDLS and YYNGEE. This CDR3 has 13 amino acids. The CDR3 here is CASSVTDGNTIYF. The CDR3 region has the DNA TGTGCCAGCAGCGTAACGGACGGAAACACCATATATTTT.

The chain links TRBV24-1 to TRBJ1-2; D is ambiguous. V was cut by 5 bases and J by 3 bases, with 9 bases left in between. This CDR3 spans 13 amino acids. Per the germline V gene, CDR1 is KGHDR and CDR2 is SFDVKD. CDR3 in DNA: TGTGCCACCAGTGGAGTGGGCGACTATGGCTACACCTTC. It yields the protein CATSGVGDYGYTF.